The rows below give T cell receptor beta chains drawn from one sample of a study of CD8+ T cells in alopecia areata. TCRdb's table, derived via immunoSEQ multiplex PCR, lists solely in-frame clones and lacks some. The sample contains roughly 150,000 clones, about 54% of which appear only once. Sequenced: CD4+ T cells sorted from blood. These receptors all come from a human donor in good health. Each CDR3 is given with its conserved first and last residue. A D gene is named only where the DNA matches it firmly. The size field is filled for only some rows; it gives once, few, many or a size class.

CDR3 length | J gene | clone size | V gene | D gene | CDR3 DNA | CDR3 protein
14 | TRBJ1-2 | - | TRBV29-1 | - | TGCAGTGCAAACCGGGACACCGCTAACTATGGCTACACCTTC | CSANRDTANYGYTF
15 | TRBJ2-7 | once | TRBV4-2 | TRBD2 | TGTGCCAGCAGCCAGTCAATGGGACTAGCAGCCGAGCAGTACTTC | CASSQSMGLAAEQYF
15 | TRBJ1-5 | - | TRBV7-9 | TRBD1 | TGTGCCAGCAGCCAGACAGGGGGCGGCAATCAGCCCCAGCATTTT | CASSQTGGGNQPQHF
14 | TRBJ2-7 | - | TRBV13 | - | TGTGCCAGCAGCTTAGCCTCAGGCGTCGGCGGGCAGTACTTC | CASSLASGVGGQYF
12 | TRBJ1-2 | - | TRBV4-1 | - | TGCGCCAGCAGCCAGCAAGGAGGGGGCTACACCTTC | CASSQQGGGYTF
13 | TRBJ2-7 | once | TRBV30 | - | TGTGCCTGGAGTGTTGGAATCTCCTACGAGCAGTACTTC | CAWSVGISYEQYF
12 | TRBJ2-2 | - | TRBV6-1 | - | TGTGCCAGCAGTGATAGGGCTAGGGAGCTGTTTTTT | CASSDRARELFF
14 | TRBJ1-5 | few | TRBV23-1 | - | TGCGCCAGCAGTCATGGCCAGGGGAATCAGCCCCAGCATTTT | CASSHGQGNQPQHF
15 | TRBJ2-3 | - | TRBV30 | TRBD2 | TGTGCCTGGAGTGTAACAGCGGGAGGGTCAGATACGCAGTATTTT | CAWSVTAGGSDTQYF
14 | TRBJ2-7 | - | TRBV11-2 | - | TGTGCCAGCAGCCTTCCGGGACAACCCTACGAGCAGTACTTC | CASSLPGQPYEQYF
14 | TRBJ1-2 | few | TRBV23-1 | - | TGCGCCAGCAGTCACCGGAGTTCTAACTATGGCTACACCTTC | CASSHRSSNYGYTF
15 | TRBJ2-5 | - | TRBV5-1 | TRBD1 | TGCGCCAGCCGGGGACAGGGGGTGGAATCGGAGACCCAGTACTTC | CASRGQGVESETQYF
15 | TRBJ1-2 | once | TRBV27 | - | TGTGCCAGCAGTTTATCCCTGGACAGACCCCTTAGCTACACCTTC | CASSLSLDRPLSYTF
14 | TRBJ2-4 | - | TRBV5-1 | TRBD2 | TGCGCCAGCAGCCTCACTAGCGGGCGGGTCATTCAGTACTTC | CASSLTSGRVIQYF
17 | TRBJ2-6 | - | TRBV4-2 | TRBD1 | TGTGCCAGCAGCCCGGGACAGGGTTCCTCTGGGGCCAACGTCCTGACTTTC | CASSPGQGSSGANVLTF
14 | TRBJ1-2 | few | TRBV9 | TRBD1 | TGTGCCAGCAGTAAGACAGGGATCGACTATGGCTACACCTTC | CASSKTGIDYGYTF
14 | TRBJ1-2 | - | TRBV27 | TRBD1 | TGTGCCAGCAGCCCGACAGGGCCTCATTTTGGCTACACCTTC | CASSPTGPHFGYTF
12 | TRBJ2-7 | - | TRBV5-4 | - | TGTGCCAGCAGCTCCAGGGGCTACGAGCAGTACTTC | CASSSRGYEQYF
13 | TRBJ1-1 | - | TRBV28 | - | TGTGCCAGCAGCCAACAGGGTACCACTGAAGCTTTCTTT | CASSQQGTTEAFF
14 | TRBJ1-1 | - | TRBV10-3 | - | TGTGCCATCAGTGAGTCTGGGCGGGATGGGGAAGCTTTCTTT | CAISESGRDGEAFF
12 | TRBJ2-4 | - | TRBV30 | - | TGTGCCTGGAGTCAGGGTGGAAACATTCAGTACTTC | CAWSQGGNIQYF
15 | TRBJ1-1 | - | TRBV2 | - | TGTGCCAGCAACCCGAAACGGACCCCGAACACTGAAGCTTTCTTT | CASNPKRTPNTEAFF
15 | TRBJ2-7 | few | TRBV29-1 | TRBD2 | TGCAGCGTCAAACCTGGGGCTAGCGGAGACTACGAGCAGTACTTC | CSVKPGASGDYEQYF